Listed below are T cell receptor beta chains from one sample, sequenced in a study of T cells after yellow fever vaccination. MiXCR, run by TCRdb on the 5' RACE reads, gives a single entry per CDR3 protein. The sample includes 400,000 to 650,000 distinct CDR3 sequences, just over 20% seen only once; the top ten take approximately 15%. Source: PBMCs, taken approximately 20 days after the first yellow fever vaccination. All receptors come from a man younger than 35 who received the YFV17D yellow fever vaccine. Both conserved end residues are part of each CDR3. Each record gives: CDR3 protein, D gene, clone size, J gene, V gene. The D gene is left open where the match is weak. Size tells how often a clone was seen (once, few, many) or the class of an expanded clone, and some rows leave it out.

CDR3aa: CASSLGGTEETQYF
d_gene: TRBD2
abundance: few
j_gene: TRBJ2-5
v_gene: TRBV5-1

CDR3aa: CASSLLAGGLSTDTQYF
d_gene: TRBD2
abundance: -
j_gene: TRBJ2-3
v_gene: TRBV5-1

CDR3aa: CASSRPGQGFTEAFF
d_gene: TRBD1
abundance: -
j_gene: TRBJ1-1
v_gene: TRBV4-1

CDR3aa: CASSKGGKASGGQQETQYF
d_gene: -
abundance: -
j_gene: TRBJ2-5
v_gene: TRBV21-1

CDR3aa: CSVAPRNRWNTEAFF
d_gene: -
abundance: -
j_gene: TRBJ1-1
v_gene: TRBV29-1

CDR3aa: CASSQVPGNEKLFF
d_gene: -
abundance: -
j_gene: TRBJ1-4
v_gene: TRBV4-3

CDR3aa: CSVVQASTDTQYF
d_gene: -
abundance: few
j_gene: TRBJ2-3
v_gene: TRBV29-1

CDR3aa: CSAREEPATEAFF
d_gene: -
abundance: -
j_gene: TRBJ1-1
v_gene: TRBV20-1

CDR3aa: CATLAGGPDTQYF
d_gene: TRBD2
abundance: few
j_gene: TRBJ2-3
v_gene: TRBV6-1

CDR3aa: CASSPTGSLETQYF
d_gene: -
abundance: few
j_gene: TRBJ2-5
v_gene: TRBV4-1

CDR3aa: CASSQKAKGALEAFF
d_gene: TRBD1
abundance: -
j_gene: TRBJ1-1
v_gene: TRBV4-1

CDR3aa: CASSFNVGFDIQYF
d_gene: -
abundance: -
j_gene: TRBJ2-4
v_gene: TRBV7-9

CDR3aa: CASSYLPPHLGLAKNIQYF
d_gene: -
abundance: -
j_gene: TRBJ2-4
v_gene: TRBV6-5

CDR3aa: CASSFEGGGNTIYF
d_gene: -
abundance: -
j_gene: TRBJ1-3
v_gene: TRBV12-3/TRBV12-4

CDR3aa: CASSYSIGQGRNEQFF
d_gene: TRBD1
abundance: few
j_gene: TRBJ2-1
v_gene: TRBV6-5

CDR3aa: CASQEETQYF
d_gene: -
abundance: -
j_gene: TRBJ2-5
v_gene: TRBV6-2/TRBV6-3

CDR3aa: CATSRDSWETQYF
d_gene: -
abundance: -
j_gene: TRBJ2-5
v_gene: TRBV15

CDR3aa: CASSPLVAGENTEAFF
d_gene: -
abundance: -
j_gene: TRBJ1-1
v_gene: TRBV4-3

CDR3aa: CASSFSGQATDTQYF
d_gene: TRBD1
abundance: many
j_gene: TRBJ2-3
v_gene: TRBV7-9

CDR3aa: CASSQDLTVYEQYF
d_gene: -
abundance: -
j_gene: TRBJ2-7
v_gene: TRBV14

CDR3aa: CASSFGTGGGLDGYTF
d_gene: TRBD1
abundance: few
j_gene: TRBJ1-2
v_gene: TRBV12-3/TRBV12-4

CDR3aa: CAILGTPNTEAFF
d_gene: -
abundance: -
j_gene: TRBJ1-1
v_gene: TRBV10-3

CDR3aa: CASRGTGNSQPQHF
d_gene: TRBD1
abundance: few
j_gene: TRBJ1-5
v_gene: TRBV6-2/TRBV6-3

CDR3aa: CASSQDGRGATNEKLFF
d_gene: -
abundance: few
j_gene: TRBJ1-4
v_gene: TRBV4-3

CDR3aa: CASSFTGNGYTF
d_gene: -
abundance: many
j_gene: TRBJ1-2
v_gene: TRBV7-8

CDR3aa: CASSPTGVIYEQYF
d_gene: TRBD1
abundance: few
j_gene: TRBJ2-7
v_gene: TRBV7-2